This T cell receptor beta chain is from a study of OX40 agonist ivuxolimab in advanced cancers. There are 13 residues in the CDR3. Losses at the gene ends were 4 bases for V and 4 bases for J; bases not matched to a gene: 5. CDR1 and CDR2 from the germline V gene are SGHNT and YYREEE (reference sequence). This table comes from immunoSEQ multiplex PCR, and its TCRdb copy is limited to in-frame clones, with some not included. The sample yields approximately 30,000 clones, more than 75% seen once. The sequenced sample was CD4+ or CD8+ T cells sorted from blood, obtained in a trial of the OX40 agonist ivuxolimab. The chain uses TRBV5-4 and TRBJ2-7; 7 positions match TRBD2. This clonotype was obtained from an adult with an advanced solid tumor such as melanoma, head and neck, liver or kidney cancer. In DNA form, the CDR3 reads TGTGCCAGCAGCCAGGGACTACAGTACGAGCAGTACTTC. Translated, it gives CASSQGLQYEQYF.